This TCR beta chain originates from a study of beta chain features in type 1 diabetes. The CDR3 totals 13 residues. Trimming shortened V by 2 bases and J by 6 bases, and 10 bases separated the two germline ends. Germline CDR1 is SNHLY and CDR2 is FYNNEI. This clone was seen a few times. The antigen remains unidentified. Broader study findings: In every one of the four CD4+ subsets, TCRB CDR3s were moderately but significantly shorter in Type 1 diabetes patients.

Every bit of the isolated RNA underwent reverse transcription, so sequencing read expressed TCRB transcripts. Profiled with immunoSEQ multiplex PCR; TCRdb holds only in-frame clones, not every one. Of 600,000 to 700,000 clones in the sample, roughly 12% were seen once. This clonotype originated in a young man with type 1 diabetes. Sequences were obtained from naive CD4+ T cells from blood. This chain connects TRBV2 to TRBJ1-2, with unresolved D. The CDR3 DNA follows: TGTGCCAGCAGTGAACTGGCAAAAGATGGCTACACCTTC. Its translation: CASSELAKDGYTF.